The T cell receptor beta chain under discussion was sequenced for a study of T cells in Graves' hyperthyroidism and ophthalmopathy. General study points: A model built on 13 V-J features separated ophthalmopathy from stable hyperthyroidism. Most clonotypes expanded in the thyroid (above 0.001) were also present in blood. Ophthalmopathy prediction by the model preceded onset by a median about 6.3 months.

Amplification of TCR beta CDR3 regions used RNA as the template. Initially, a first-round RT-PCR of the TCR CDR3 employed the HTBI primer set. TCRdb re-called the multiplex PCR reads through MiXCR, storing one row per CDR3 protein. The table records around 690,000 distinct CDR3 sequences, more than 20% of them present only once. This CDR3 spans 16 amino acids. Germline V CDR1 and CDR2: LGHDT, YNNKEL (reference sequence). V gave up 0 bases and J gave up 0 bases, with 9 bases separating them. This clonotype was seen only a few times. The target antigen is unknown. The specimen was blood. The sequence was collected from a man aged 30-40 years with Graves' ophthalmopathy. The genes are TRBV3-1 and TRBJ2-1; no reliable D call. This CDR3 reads CASSQDGIVSYNEQFF. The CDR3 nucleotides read TGTGCCAGCAGCCAAGATGGCATTGTCTCCTACAATGAGCAGTTCTTC.